One sample yielded the 3 T cell receptor beta chains listed below, sequenced in a study of blood T cell repertoires in COVID-19. Here immunoSEQ multiplex PCR was the method, and the copy in TCRdb shows in-frame clones only, minus some. The sample holds some 160,000 clones, around 83% seen once. The sequenced material came from peripheral blood. The receptors stem from an older woman who had recovered from COVID-19.

This clone was seen only once. The gene calls are TRBV2 and TRBJ2-4; tentatively, D is TRBD1 (5 bases). The V gene lost 3 bases and the J gene lost 7 bases, with 10 bases spanning the gap. This CDR3 is 13 amino acids long. Germline CDR1 SNHLY, CDR2 FYNNEI. The DNA for the CDR3 is TGTGCCAGCAGTGAGGGCAGGGCCAACATTCAGTACTTC. Protein: CASSEGRANIQYF.

The genes are TRBV6-6 and TRBJ1-5; no clear D gene. Trimming took 0 bases from V and 7 from J, leaving 7 bases between them. The CDR3 has 13 residues. Looked up from germline, CDR1 is MNHNY and CDR2 is SVGAGI (reference sequence). CDR3 amino acids: CASSYSSGQPQHF. CDR3 bases: TGTGCCAGCAGTTACTCGTCCGGGCAGCCCCAGCATTTT.

The chain employs TRBV6-5 and TRBJ2-7, with 9 bases matching TRBD1. Germline values: CDR1 MNHEY, CDR2 SVGAGI. V trimming: 6 bases; J trimming: 6 bases; junction bases outside the gene matches: 9. The CDR3 loop spans 14 amino acids. This CDR3 reads CASSSGTGNVEQYF. The CDR3 DNA sequence: TGTGCCAGCAGCTCCGGGACAGGGAACGTCGAGCAGTACTTC.